The present TCR beta chain was sequenced within a study of PD-L1 blockade in urothelial cancer. Study overall: About 85% of the 29 patients were men whose urothelial cancer was bladder-origin. Blood analysis was done at 3 weeks (second dose) and 6 weeks after treatment began.

This clone was detected once. The antigen is unknown. TCRdb's copy holds only in-frame clones and misses some; the assay was immunoSEQ multiplex PCR. The repertoire holds tens of thousands of clones, with around four fifths as singletons. The CDR3 length is 14 residues. CDR1 is SGHNT and CDR2 is YYREEE in the germline V gene (reference sequence). With 4 bases clipped from V and 4 bases from J, the junction kept 6 bases outside the gene matches. Patients presented with locally advanced or metastatic urothelial carcinoma. General study findings and limits: Durable-benefit cases showed more tumor-associated blood clone expansion at 3 weeks.

The V gene is TRBV5-4, the J gene TRBJ2-3; 7 bases line up with TRBD2. The sequence was collected from a man aged 70 or older with urothelial cancer. Source: PBMCs, taken around atezolizumab (anti-PD-L1) treatment. This CDR3 reads CASSLRESADTQYF. The CDR3 nucleotides read TGTGCCAGCAGCCTGCGGGAGTCCGCAGATACGCAGTATTTT.